This T cell receptor beta chain was observed in a study of T-cell reconstitution after alpha-beta-depleted transplantation in children. Unique molecular identifiers featured in how the TCRbeta library was prepared. TCRdb called the PCR reads again in MiXCR, with one record for every CDR3 protein. The sample records 400,000 to 500,000 distinct CDR3 sequences, roughly 10% being singletons. This clonotype occurred many times. The input for sequencing was PBMCs from the stem cell graft donor, taken from the stem cell graft. This receptor was obtained from a human donor who donated a stem cell graft to a child with acute myeloid leukemia.

The DNA for the CDR3 is TGTGCCAGCAGGACACCCAGCACAGATACGCAGTATTTT. Protein: CASRTPSTDTQYF. The chain carries TRBV5-5 and TRBJ2-3; D gene ambiguous. Trimming stripped 5 bases from V and 0 bases from J, with 7 bases between. The germline V gene encodes CDR1 SGHKS and CDR2 YYEKEE (reference sequence). The CDR3 loop spans 13 amino acids.